This TCR beta chain is drawn from a study of blood T cell repertoires in COVID-19. Libraries were prepared by immunoSEQ multiplex PCR; TCRdb keeps only in-frame clonotypes and omits some of them. The sample yields around 100,000 clones, 69% seen once. Germline CDR1 is SGHTS and CDR2 is YDEGEE. The CDR3 totals 16 residues. Trimming left V 4 bases short and J 6 bases short, with 17 bases between. Sequencing used peripheral blood. The clonotype was recovered from a man aged 80 or over with acute or convalescent COVID-19. The V gene is TRBV5-8, the J gene TRBJ1-6; D gene uncertain. The CDR3 DNA is TGTGCCAGCAGCCAGCCCGGACGGAGGCTTAATTCACCCCTCCACTTT. It encodes CASSQPGRRLNSPLHF.